Listed here are 22 T cell receptor beta chains from one sample, sequenced in a study of CD8 T cells in ankylosing spondylitis. In TCRdb, the 5' RACE reads were re-called with MiXCR into one record per CDR3 protein. The sample has around 25,000 distinct CDR3 sequences, under 15% seen once; the top ten hold about 35%. Sequencing was carried out using blood. The origin of the receptors is a male donor with ankylosing spondylitis or in good health (not recorded which).

This clonotype was counted many times. The chain has TRBV7-2 and TRBJ2-3, with 7 bases lining up with TRBD2. The CDR3 has 17 amino acids. Germline loops: CDR1 SGHTA, CDR2 FQGNSA. Germline trimming cut 4 bases from V and 0 bases from J; bases unmatched to any gene: 10. For the CDR3, the DNA is TGTGCCAGCAGCTATAGCGGAGGACTAGGTAGCACAGATACGCAGTATTTT. The encoded protein is CASSYSGGLGSTDTQYF. Full variable domain (outside the CDR3, taken from reference TRBV7-2 and TRBJ2-3): GAGVSQSPSNKVTEKGKDVELRCDPISGHTALYWYRQSLGQGLEFLIYFQGNSAPDKSGLPSDRFSAERTGGSVSTLTIQRTQQEDSAVYLCASSYSGGLGSTDTQYFGPGTRLTVL.

This clonotype was observed a handful of times. The V gene is TRBV29-1, the J gene TRBJ1-4, with 8 bases that match TRBD1. The CDR3 loop spans 13 amino acids. Germline CDR1 is SQVTM and CDR2 is ANQGSEA. Trimming at V came to 6 bases and at J to 5 bases, leaving 5 bases not matched to a gene. CDR3: CSVGQGGNEKLFF. Here the CDR3 DNA reads TGCAGCGTCGGACAGGGCGGAAATGAAAAACTGTTTTTT. The full variable domain, completed using reference TRBV29-1 and TRBJ1-4, is SAVISQKPSRDICQRGTSLTIQCQVDSQVTMMFWYRQQPGQSLTLIATANQGSEATYESGFVIDKFPISRPNLTFSTLTVSNMSPEDSSIYLCSVGQGGNEKLFFGSGTQLSVL.

This clonotype was observed at least ten times. J is TRBJ2-5 and V is TRBV20-1, with 8 bases identical to TRBD2. With V trimmed by 2 bases and J by 5 bases, 7 bases remained unmatched. This CDR3 comprises 14 residues. Looked up from germline, CDR1 is DFQATT and CDR2 is SNEGSKA (reference sequence). In nucleotides, the CDR3 is TGCAGTGCTAGACCCTCCCGCGGGAGGGAGACCCAGTACTTC. Translating it yields CSARPSRGRETQYF.

In its sample, this clonotype was seen a few times. The V gene is TRBV20-1, the J gene TRBJ2-3; tentative D call: TRBD2 (5 bases). Trimming removed 0 bases from V and 11 bases from J, with 12 bases in between. Germline V gene data show CDR1 as DFQATT and CDR2 as SNEGSKA (reference sequence). This CDR3 comprises 12 residues. CDR3 protein: CSARERTFLQYF. Here the CDR3 DNA reads TGCAGTGCTAGAGAAAGGACTTTTCTGCAGTATTTT.

There are many counts of this clonotype. The chain recombines TRBV5-1 with TRBJ2-3; 9 bases align to TRBD2. The CDR3 runs to 16 residues. Germline loops: CDR1 SGHRS, CDR2 YFSETQ. After removal of 2 bases from V and 1 base from J, the junction contained 5 bases not matched to a gene. CDR3 amino acids: CASSLLAGVGTDTQYF. The CDR3 region has the DNA TGCGCCAGCAGCTTATTAGCGGGAGTGGGCACAGATACGCAGTATTTT.

The gene calls are TRBV5-1 and TRBJ2-1; tentatively, D is TRBD2 (5 bases). The CDR3 consists of 14 residues. CDR1 is SGHRS and CDR2 is YFSETQ in the germline V gene. Trimming pared 7 bases from V and 4 bases from J, leaving 15 bases between. CDR3 amino acids: CASGEGSLYNEQFF. The CDR3 DNA follows: TGCGCCAGCGGCGAGGGAAGCCTTTACAATGAGCAGTTCTTC.

This clonotype was counted a few times. This chain uses TRBV12-3 or TRBV12-4 with TRBJ2-3; D uncertain. Trimming cost V 1 base and J 5 bases, with 16 bases left between them. CDR3 length equals 16 residues. The CDR3: CASSLGLFGIVDTQYF. Here the CDR3 DNA reads TGTGCCAGCAGTTTAGGTCTATTTGGGATCGTAGATACGCAGTATTTT.

In its sample, this clonotype was seen many times. The chain links TRBV7-6 to TRBJ2-7; 7 nucleotides match TRBD2. V shed 1 base, J shed 6 bases, and the junction held 6 bases outside the gene matches. Germline CDR1 SGHVS, CDR2 FNYEAQ. The CDR3 loop spans 14 amino acids. This CDR3 reads CASSLEGRGREQYV. CDR3 DNA: TGTGCCAGCAGCTTAGAAGGGAGGGGACGCGAGCAGTACGTC.

This clonotype has a handful of counts. The V gene is TRBV12-3 or TRBV12-4, the J gene TRBJ2-2, with TRBD2 as a possible D gene (5 bases). This CDR3 has 15 amino acids. V was shortened by 2 bases and J by 2 bases, with 9 bases between the two germline ends. The CDR3 is CASSLSGGNTGELFF. As DNA, the CDR3 is TGTGCCAGCAGTTTAAGCGGCGGCAACACCGGGGAGCTGTTTTTT.

The rearrangement uses TRBV29-1 and TRBJ2-7; D unclear. Germline CDR1 is SQVTM and CDR2 is ANQGSEA. Trimming took 4 bases from V and 5 from J, leaving 6 bases between them. The CDR3 is made up of 10 amino acids. In DNA form, the CDR3 reads TGCAGCGTTGGGATCGACGAGCAGTACTTC. Translated, it gives CSVGIDEQYF.

The V and J genes are TRBV27 and TRBJ2-7, with D possibly matching TRBD1 (6 bases). This CDR3 comprises 16 residues. V lost 3 bases and J lost 0, with 15 bases in between. Germline lookup yields CDR1 MNHEY and CDR2 SMNVEV (reference sequence). The CDR3 loop is CASSFQGGGSSYEQYF. CDR3 sequence (DNA): TGTGCCAGCAGTTTCCAAGGGGGTGGCAGCTCCTACGAGCAGTACTTC.

The table lists this clonotype with many counts. The CDR3 is CSALGLAGAANTGELFF. CDR3 coding DNA: TGCAGCGCCCTGGGACTAGCGGGGGCCGCGAACACCGGGGAGCTGTTTTTT. The chain uses TRBV29-1 and TRBJ2-2, with 14 bases matching TRBD2. This CDR3 region has 17 residues. Germline V CDR1 and CDR2: SQVTM, ANQGSEA. Losses at the gene ends were 7 bases for V and 0 bases for J; bases not matched to a gene: 7.

This chain links TRBV20-1 with TRBJ2-2; D gene uncertain. Germline V gene data show CDR1 as DFQATT and CDR2 as SNEGSKA (reference sequence). CDR3 size: 12 residues. Trimming removed 3 bases from V and 4 bases from J, with 6 bases in between. The CDR3 protein is CSASRGTGELFF. The CDR3, as DNA: TGCAGTGCTAGTCGAGGCACCGGGGAGCTGTTTTTT.

This chain joins TRBV29-1 and TRBJ1-1; D might be TRBD1 (6 bases). The CDR3 has 10 amino acids. Germline assignment: CDR1 SQVTM and CDR2 ANQGSEA. With 4 bases removed from V and 11 bases from J, the gap between germline ends came to 11 bases. CDR3 sequence (DNA): TGCAGCGTTGGGACAGTGGTTGCTTTCTTT. Residues: CSVGTVVAFF. The whole variable domain, filled in from reference TRBV29-1 and TRBJ1-1, reads SAVISQKPSRDICQRGTSLTIQCQVDSQVTMMFWYRQQPGQSLTLIATANQGSEATYESGFVIDKFPISRPNLTFSTLTVSNMSPEDSSIYLCSVGTVVAFFGQGTRLTVV.

This chain links TRBV7-2 with TRBJ2-3; D possibly uses TRBD1 or TRBD2 (5 bases each). V was shortened by 5 bases and J by 0 bases, with 9 bases between the two germline ends. Germline assignment: CDR1 SGHTA and CDR2 FQGNSA. This CDR3 contains 14 residues. DNA for the CDR3: TGTGCCAGCAGCCGGGACCAGAGCACAGATACGCAGTATTTT. It translates to CASSRDQSTDTQYF.

In this sample, this clonotype turned up a few times. The chain combines TRBV2 with TRBJ2-1; maybe TRBD2 (5 bases). V lost 6 bases, J lost 0 bases, and 9 bases lay in between. The CDR3 has 14 residues. Looked up from germline, CDR1 is SNHLY and CDR2 is FYNNEI. CDR3 in amino acids: CASRRESSYNEQFF. The CDR3, as DNA: TGTGCCAGCAGGAGGGAGAGCTCCTACAATGAGCAGTTCTTC.

This clonotype has only a few counts. The V gene is TRBV7-9, the J gene TRBJ2-2; TRBD2 agrees at 11 bases. Germline-derived CDR1 and CDR2 are SEHNR and FQNEAQ (reference sequence). The length of the CDR3 is 15 residues. The V and J ends lost 7 bases and 5 bases, in that order; junction bases with no gene match: 6. DNA for the CDR3: TGTGCCAGCATCCTACGACTAGCGGGGACCGGGGAGCTGTTTTTT. It specifies CASILRLAGTGELFF.

This clonotype was observed a handful of times. This rearrangement joins TRBV16 to TRBJ2-1; TRBD1 agrees at 7 bases. With V trimmed by 1 base and J by 8 bases, 8 bases remained unmatched. In germline, CDR1 is KGHSY, CDR2 FQNENV. The CDR3 consists of 15 residues. The CDR3 reads CASSQYRGSKDEQFF. The CDR3 bases are TGTGCCAGCAGCCAATACAGGGGTAGTAAGGATGAGCAGTTCTTC. The whole variable domain, remainder taken from reference TRBV16 and TRBJ2-1, is GEEVAQTPKHLVRGEGQKAKLYCAPIKGHSYVFWYQQVLKNEFKFLISFQNENVFDETGMPKERFSAKCLPNSPCSLEIQATKLEDSAVYFCASSQYRGSKDEQFFGPGTRLTVL.

In its sample, this clonotype is medium-sized (0.01 to 0.1%). This chain links TRBV29-1 with TRBJ2-1; the match to TRBD2 covers 11 bases. CDR3 length: 13 residues. V was clipped by 4 bases and J by 8 bases; unmatched bases: 4. The germline V gene has CDR1 SQVTM and CDR2 ANQGSEA. In nucleotides, the CDR3 is TGCAGCGTTGGATTAGCGGGAGGGTATGAGCAGTTCTTC. Translation: CSVGLAGGYEQFF.

The chain employs TRBV12-3 or TRBV12-4 and TRBJ2-2; D gene uncertain. V was shortened by 3 bases and J by 5 bases, with 13 bases between the two germline ends. CDR3 size: 15 residues. CDR3 amino acids: CASSFNLPFTGELFF. The CDR3 DNA reads as TGTGCCAGCAGTTTTAACCTACCCTTTACCGGGGAGCTGTTTTTT.

At least ten counts were recorded for this clonotype. The rearrangement joins TRBV7-9 to TRBJ2-3, with 8 nucleotides matching TRBD1. The V segment lost 5 bases and the J segment 5 bases; nucleotides outside the gene matches: 6. CDR3 length: 14 amino acids. Germline loops: CDR1 SEHNR, CDR2 FQNEAQ (reference sequence). The CDR3 is CASSHTGTGDTQYF. As DNA, the CDR3 is TGTGCCAGCAGCCACACCGGGACAGGAGATACGCAGTATTTT.

The J gene is TRBJ2-1, the V gene TRBV20-1, with a tentative D call TRBD2 (6 bases). CDR3 length: 15 residues. Germline CDR1 is DFQATT and CDR2 is SNEGSKA (reference sequence). Between the trimmed V and J ends, which lost 0 bases and 0 bases, there was a span of 9 bases. CDR3 bases: TGCAGTGCTAGAGATTTCGGGAGCTCCTACAATGAGCAGTTCTTC. Amino acids: CSARDFGSSYNEQFF.